These 12 T cell receptor beta chains came from one sample sequenced in a study of blood T cell repertoires in COVID-19. TCRdb keeps only in-frame clones here, not all; method: immunoSEQ multiplex PCR. The data hold roughly 150,000 clones, with approximately 85% observed a single time. The specimen sequenced was peripheral blood. These receptors all come from a woman aged 45-65 years with COVID-19, enrolled during active disease.

The chain couples TRBV6-5 to TRBJ1-1; 7 bases fit TRBD1. Germline lookup yields CDR1 MNHEY and CDR2 SVGAGI. This CDR3 has 15 residues. V was pared by 1 base and J by 0 bases, with 2 bases of the junction left unmatched. CDR3 region: CASSYWTGLNTEAFF. CDR3 DNA: TGTGCCAGCAGTTACTGGACAGGCTTGAACACTGAAGCTTTCTTT.

The table lists this clone with a few counts. J is TRBJ2-7 and V is TRBV11-2, with D possibly being TRBD2 (5 bases). Trimming shortened V by 5 bases and J by 7 bases, and 18 bases separated the two germline ends. The germline V gene has CDR1 SGHAT and CDR2 FQNNGV. CDR3 length: 14 amino acids. The CDR3 protein is CASSTRTVLGEQYF. The CDR3 coding sequence is TGTGCCAGCAGCACCCGGACTGTTCTAGGTGAGCAGTACTTC. The full variable domain, its missing parts supplied by reference TRBV11-2 and TRBJ2-7, is EAGVAQSPRYKIIEKRQSVAFWCNPISGHATLYWYQQILGQGPKLLIQFQNNGVVDDSQLPKDRFSAERLKGVDSTLKIQPAKLEDSAVYLCASSTRTVLGEQYFGPGTRLTVT.

The rearrangement uses TRBV6-5 and TRBJ1-4, with 7 bases fitting TRBD1. V shed 4 bases and J 4 bases; nucleotides not matched to a gene: 9. The germline gives CDR1 MNHEY, CDR2 SVGAGI. The length of the CDR3 is 16 residues. As DNA, the CDR3 is TGTGCCAGCAGTTCTACCTTGACAGGGCATAATGAAAAACTGTTTTTT. Its translation: CASSSTLTGHNEKLFF.

The chain recombines TRBV29-1 with TRBJ2-5, with D possibly matching TRBD1 (6 bases). With 8 bases removed from V and 6 bases from J, the gap between germline ends came to 16 bases. The CDR3 sequence is 12 residues long. The germline CDR1 and CDR2 sequences are SQVTM and ANQGSEA. The CDR3 DNA sequence: TGCAGCCTCACAACAGGGTTTAAGACCCAGTACTTC. It yields the protein CSLTTGFKTQYF.

The chain is built from TRBV15 and TRBJ1-1, with D uncertain. Germline values: CDR1 LNHNV, CDR2 YYDKDF (reference sequence). V lost 5 bases, J lost 0 bases, and 10 bases lay in between. The CDR3 consists of 14 residues. CDR3 nucleotides: TGTGCCACCAGCGTCCGGGTTCTGAACACTGAAGCTTTCTTT. Translated, it gives CATSVRVLNTEAFF. Filled out from reference TRBV15 and TRBJ1-1, the complete variable domain reads DAMVIQNPRYQVTQFGKPVTLSCSQTLNHNVMYWYQQKSSQAPKLLFHYYDKDFNNEADTPDNFQSRRPNTSFCFLDIRSPGLGDTAMYLCATSVRVLNTEAFFGQGTRLTVV.

This clone has just a few counts. V and J are TRBV3-1 (or the pseudogene TRBV3-2) and TRBJ1-2; maybe TRBD1 (6 bases). Germline V lookup: CDR1 LGHDT, CDR2 YNNKEL (reference sequence). The CDR3 has 15 amino acids. The V end lost 0 bases, the J end lost 8 bases, and 16 bases lay between the germline ends. CDR3 sequence reads: CASSQDSAGEGGYTF. As DNA, the CDR3 is TGTGCCAGCAGCCAAGATTCGGCAGGGGAAGGAGGCTACACCTTC.

The chain uses TRBV6-5 and TRBJ2-3; 7 nucleotides agree with TRBD1. V gave up 0 bases and J gave up 3 bases; unmatched junction bases: 3. Germline assignment: CDR1 MNHEY and CDR2 SVGAGI. This CDR3 has 15 residues. CDR3 nucleotide sequence: TGTGCCAGCAGTTACTCGATCAGGGGGACAGATACGCAGTATTTT. This codes for CASSYSIRGTDTQYF.

The chain carries TRBV7-3 and TRBJ1-1; 8 bases line up with TRBD1. Unmatched junction bases numbered 4, after V lost 4 bases and J lost 3 bases. CDR3 size: 14 residues. CDR1 and CDR2 from the germline V gene are SGHTA and FQGTGA. DNA of the CDR3: TGTGCCAGCAGCTCAACAGGGGGGGACACTGAAGCTTTCTTT. Its translation is CASSSTGGDTEAFF.

V and J are TRBV28 and TRBJ1-2, with 10 bases aligning to TRBD1. V lost 10 bases, J lost 7 bases, and 15 bases stayed unmatched. Germline values: CDR1 MDHEN, CDR2 SYDVKM. The CDR3 sequence is 15 residues long. The CDR3 DNA is TGTGCCACCATAACCCTGGGACAGGGGTTCGGTGGCTACACCTTC. It codes for CATITLGQGFGGYTF.

The genes are TRBV2 and TRBJ1-2; 7 nucleotides agree with TRBD1. Trimming at V came to 7 bases and at J to 2 bases, leaving 7 bases not matched to a gene. CDR1 SNHLY and CDR2 FYNNEI come from the germline V gene. The CDR3 contains 14 residues. CDR3 loop: CASIQQTGNYGYTF. DNA of the CDR3: TGTGCCAGCATACAGCAGACAGGGAACTATGGCTACACCTTC.

V and J are TRBV4-1 and TRBJ2-2, with D maybe TRBD2 (5 bases). V gave up 8 bases and J gave up 4 bases, with 17 bases separating them. The CDR3 contains 15 residues. Germline CDR1 and CDR2: MGHRA and YSYEKL. The CDR3 loop is CASRRVPAGTGELFF. Written as DNA, the CDR3 is TGCGCCAGCCGTAGAGTTCCCGCGGGCACCGGGGAGCTGTTTTTT.

This clone was recorded once. The chain combines TRBV4-1 with TRBJ1-1; 7 nucleotides match TRBD1. This CDR3 has 16 residues. Germline V gene sequence: CDR1 MGHRA, CDR2 YSYEKL. Trimming at V came to 1 base and at J to 0 bases, leaving 5 bases not matched to a gene. Here the CDR3 DNA reads TGCGCCAGCAGCCAAGGCAACAGGGGACTGAACACTGAAGCTTTCTTT. Encoded protein: CASSQGNRGLNTEAFF.